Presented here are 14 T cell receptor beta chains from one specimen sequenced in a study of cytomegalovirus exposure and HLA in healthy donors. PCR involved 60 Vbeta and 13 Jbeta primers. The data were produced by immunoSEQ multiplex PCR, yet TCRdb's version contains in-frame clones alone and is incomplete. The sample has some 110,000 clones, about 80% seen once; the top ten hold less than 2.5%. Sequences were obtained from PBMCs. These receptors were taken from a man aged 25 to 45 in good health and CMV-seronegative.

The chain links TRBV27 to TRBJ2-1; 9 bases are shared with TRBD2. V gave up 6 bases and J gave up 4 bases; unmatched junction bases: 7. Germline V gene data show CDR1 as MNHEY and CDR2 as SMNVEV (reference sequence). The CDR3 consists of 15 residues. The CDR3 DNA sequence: TGTGCCAGCAGGCTAGCGGGATCCTTATACAATGAGCAGTTCTTC. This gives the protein CASRLAGSLYNEQFF.

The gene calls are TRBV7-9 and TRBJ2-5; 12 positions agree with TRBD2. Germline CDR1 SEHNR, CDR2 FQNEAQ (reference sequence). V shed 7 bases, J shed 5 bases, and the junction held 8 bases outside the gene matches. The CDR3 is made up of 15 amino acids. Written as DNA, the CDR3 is TGTGCCAGCACCACAGGACTAGCGGGACGGGAGACCCAGTACTTC. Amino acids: CASTTGLAGRETQYF.

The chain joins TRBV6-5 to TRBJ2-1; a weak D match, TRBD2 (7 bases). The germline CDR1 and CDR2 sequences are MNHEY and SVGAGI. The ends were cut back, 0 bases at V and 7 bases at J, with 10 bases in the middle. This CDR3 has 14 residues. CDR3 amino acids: CASSYSEGGNEQFF. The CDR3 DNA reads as TGTGCCAGCAGTTACTCGGAGGGGGGGAATGAGCAGTTCTTC.

This CDR3 is CASSGLAGGRSYNEQFF. The CDR3 nucleotides read TGTGCCAGCAGTGGTCTAGCGGGGGGGCGTTCCTACAATGAGCAGTTCTTC. The rearrangement uses TRBV6-1 and TRBJ2-1; 12 bases fit TRBD2. CDR3 length: 17 residues. The germline V gene has CDR1 MNHNS and CDR2 SASEGT. V shed 4 bases, J shed 1 base, and the junction held 5 bases outside the gene matches.

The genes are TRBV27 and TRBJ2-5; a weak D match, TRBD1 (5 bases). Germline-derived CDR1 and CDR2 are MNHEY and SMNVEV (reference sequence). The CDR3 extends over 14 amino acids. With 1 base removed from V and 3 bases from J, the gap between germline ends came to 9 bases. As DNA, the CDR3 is TGTGCCAGCAGTTTATACGACAGCGAAGAGACCCAGTACTTC. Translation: CASSLYDSEETQYF.

The CDR3 nucleotides read TGTGCCAGCAGCAAAAGACAGGGAGGCAATCAGCCCCAGCATTTT. Protein sequence: CASSKRQGGNQPQHF. The rearrangement uses TRBV7-2 and TRBJ1-5; 7 nucleotides line up with TRBD1. CDR1 is SGHTA, CDR2 FQGNSA, per germline. This CDR3 region has 15 residues. V was pared by 5 bases and J by 2 bases, with 6 bases of the junction left unmatched.

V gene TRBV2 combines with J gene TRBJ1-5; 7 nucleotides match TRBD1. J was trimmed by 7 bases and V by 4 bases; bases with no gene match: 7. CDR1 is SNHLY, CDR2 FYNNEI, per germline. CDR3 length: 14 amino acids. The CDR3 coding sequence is TGTGCCAGCAGTGCAGACAGGGTTCGGCAGCCCCAGCATTTT. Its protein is CASSADRVRQPQHF.

The CDR3 DNA follows: TGTGCCAGCACCAGCGGGGTTATAGCGGGATTTAATAATGAGCAGTTCTTC. Its protein is CASTSGVIAGFNNEQFF. This chain links TRBV21-1 with TRBJ2-1; the table gives TRBD2 as D, unverified against the DNA. TRBV21-1 is a documented pseudogene. CDR3 length equals 17 residues.

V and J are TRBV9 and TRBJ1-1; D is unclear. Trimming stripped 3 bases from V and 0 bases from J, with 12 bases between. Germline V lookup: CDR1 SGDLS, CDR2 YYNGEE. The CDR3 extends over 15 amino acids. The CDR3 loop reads CASSGVTSMNTEAFF. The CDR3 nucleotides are TGTGCCAGCAGCGGGGTGACATCTATGAACACTGAAGCTTTCTTT.

DNA of the CDR3: TGCAGCGTTGAGAGGACAGGGGGGGATCAAAAACTGTTTTTT. This sequence encodes CSVERTGGDQKLFF. The chain links TRBV29-1 to TRBJ1-4; 10 bases align to TRBD1. With 3 bases clipped from V and 9 bases from J, the junction kept 7 bases outside the gene matches. Germline V gene sequence: CDR1 SQVTM, CDR2 ANQGSEA. The CDR3 contains 14 residues.

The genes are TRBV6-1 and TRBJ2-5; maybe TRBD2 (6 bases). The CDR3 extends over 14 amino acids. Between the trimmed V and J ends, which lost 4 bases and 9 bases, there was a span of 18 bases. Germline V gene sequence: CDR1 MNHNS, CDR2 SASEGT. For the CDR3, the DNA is TGTGCCAGCAGTGCGTCCGGGACTGCTCAGGCCCAGTACTTC. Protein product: CASSASGTAQAQYF.

DNA for the CDR3: TGTGCCAGTAGTATTACGTGGGCAGGGGCCCAAGAGACCCAGTACTTC. This translates into CASSITWAGAQETQYF. The chain couples TRBV19 to TRBJ2-5, with TRBD1 as a possible D gene (6 bases). The CDR3 loop spans 16 amino acids. With 3 bases removed from V and 1 base from J, the gap between germline ends came to 15 bases. The V gene's germline CDR1 is LNHDA and CDR2 SQIVND (reference sequence).

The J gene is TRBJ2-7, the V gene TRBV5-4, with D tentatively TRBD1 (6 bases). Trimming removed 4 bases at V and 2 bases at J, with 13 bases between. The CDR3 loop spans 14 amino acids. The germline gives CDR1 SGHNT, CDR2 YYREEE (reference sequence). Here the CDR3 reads CASSTGTSPYEQYF. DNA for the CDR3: TGTGCCAGCAGCACAGGGACATCTCCCTACGAGCAGTACTTC.

The CDR3 coding sequence is TGCGCCAGCAGCTTAATAAGCGGAGGGCCTAGCGAGCAGTACTTC. Translating gives CASSLISGGPSEQYF. The gene calls are TRBV5-1 and TRBJ2-7; D possibly corresponds to TRBD2 (6 bases). CDR3 size: 15 residues. The V and J ends lost 2 bases and 6 bases respectively, with 18 bases between them. Germline CDR1 reads SGHRS; CDR2 reads YFSETQ.